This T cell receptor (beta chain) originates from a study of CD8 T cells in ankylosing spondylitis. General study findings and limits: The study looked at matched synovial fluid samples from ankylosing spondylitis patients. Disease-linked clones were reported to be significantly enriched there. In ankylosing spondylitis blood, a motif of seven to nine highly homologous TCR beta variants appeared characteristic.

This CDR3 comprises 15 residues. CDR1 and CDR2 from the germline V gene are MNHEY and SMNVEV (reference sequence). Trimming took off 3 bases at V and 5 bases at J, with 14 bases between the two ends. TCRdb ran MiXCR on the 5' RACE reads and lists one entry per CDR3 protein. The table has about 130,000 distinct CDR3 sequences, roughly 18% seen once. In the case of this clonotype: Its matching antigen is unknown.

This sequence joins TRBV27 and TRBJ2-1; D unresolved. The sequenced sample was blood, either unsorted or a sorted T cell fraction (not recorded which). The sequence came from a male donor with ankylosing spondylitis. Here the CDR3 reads CASSFFPALNNEQFF. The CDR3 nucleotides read TGTGCCAGCAGTTTTTTTCCAGCGCTAAACAATGAGCAGTTCTTC.